These T cell receptor beta chains were read from a single sample in a study of blood T cell repertoires in COVID-19. Profiled with immunoSEQ multiplex PCR; TCRdb holds only in-frame clones, not every one. The sample holds 150,000 to 200,000 clones, about 86% seen once. What was sequenced was peripheral blood. The receptors stem from a woman in her sixties or seventies who had recovered from COVID-19. Both conserved end residues are part of each CDR3. Each record gives: D gene, V gene, clone size, J gene, CDR3 protein, CDR3 DNA. The D gene is left open where the match is weak. Clone sizes are given selectively: once, few, many, or a class where the clone is expanded.

.	TRBV2	.	TRBJ2-3	CASSEGPRAPRGYF	TGTGCCAGCAGTGAAGGCCCGCGGGCACCCAGGGGGTATTTT
TRBD2	TRBV20-1	.	TRBJ2-3	CSASKTSGSTDTQYF	TGCAGTGCTAGTAAGACTAGCGGTAGCACAGATACGCAGTATTTT
.	TRBV14	once	TRBJ1-4	CASSQGRGYANEKLFF	TGTGCCAGCAGCCAGGGCAGGGGTTACGCTAATGAAAAACTGTTTTTT
TRBD1	TRBV29-1	.	TRBJ1-2	CSVETGAYGYTF	TGCAGCGTGGAGACAGGGGCGTATGGCTACACCTTC
TRBD2	TRBV7-2	.	TRBJ2-3	CASSSGLAGSDTQYF	TGTGCCAGCAGCTCGGGCCTAGCGGGATCGGATACGCAGTATTTT
.	TRBV7-3	few	TRBJ2-3	CASSLTTRTDTQYF	TGTGCCAGCAGCTTAACGACTAGGACAGATACGCAGTATTTT
.	TRBV6-2/TRBV6-3	.	TRBJ2-5	CASSYDSPPPETQYF	TGTGCCAGCAGTTACGACTCTCCACCCCCTGAGACCCAGTACTTC
.	TRBV12-3/TRBV12-4	.	TRBJ2-3	CASSATRAQYF	TGTGCCAGCAGCGCCACTAGGGCGCAGTATTTT
TRBD2	TRBV6-2/TRBV6-3	.	TRBJ2-4	CASSPRTSGRGGAKNIQYF	TGTGCCAGCAGTCCCAGGACTAGCGGGAGGGGGGGAGCCAAAAACATTCAGTACTTC
TRBD1	TRBV28	.	TRBJ2-1	CASSSAGTGTNEQFF	TGTGCCAGCAGTTCGGCCGGGACAGGGACGAATGAGCAGTTCTTC
TRBD1	TRBV12-3/TRBV12-4	.	TRBJ2-2	CASRPTGAGELFF	TGTGCCAGCAGACCAACAGGGGCCGGGGAGCTGTTTTTT
TRBD1	TRBV4-1	few	TRBJ1-2	CASSQELAGQGNGYTF	TGCGCCAGCAGCCAAGAGCTTGCGGGACAGGGGAATGGCTACACCTTC
TRBD2	TRBV5-1	.	TRBJ2-3	CASSPQLAGATDTQYF	TGCGCCAGCAGCCCGCAACTAGCGGGAGCCACAGATACGCAGTATTTT
.	TRBV5-1	.	TRBJ1-1	CASSDPGGAEAFF	TGCGCCAGCAGCGACCCCGGGGGGGCTGAAGCTTTCTTT
.	TRBV11-1	.	TRBJ2-5	CASSLPSQETQYF	TGTGCCAGCAGCTTACCTAGCCAAGAGACCCAGTACTTC
.	TRBV30	.	TRBJ1-6	CAWSPRRSAPLHF	TGTGCCTGGAGTCCCCGGCGGTCCGCGCCCCTCCACTTT
.	TRBV29-1	few	TRBJ1-2	CSVGDYTF	TGCAGCGTTGGCGACTACACCTTC
TRBD1	TRBV7-9	.	TRBJ2-7	CASSPVGDRGDEQYF	TGTGCCAGCAGCCCGGTCGGGGACAGGGGTGACGAGCAGTACTTC
.	TRBV15	.	TRBJ2-1	CATTPRGRVWNEQFF	TGTGCCACCACCCCCCGCGGGCGGGTGTGGAATGAGCAGTTCTTC
.	TRBV11-2	.	TRBJ1-1	CASSLDLAGRAFF	TGTGCCAGCAGCTTAGATCTGGCAGGGAGGGCTTTCTTT
TRBD1	TRBV20-1	.	TRBJ2-7	CSAGGAGQGAGEQYF	TGCAGTGCTGGTGGGGCGGGGCAGGGGGCAGGCGAGCAGTACTTC
.	TRBV4-3	.	TRBJ2-2	CASSQGGGGWGTGELFF	TGCGCCAGCAGCCAAGGCGGGGGCGGTTGGGGGACCGGGGAGCTGTTTTTT
.	TRBV6-2/TRBV6-3	.	TRBJ1-1	CASSDRIGEAFF	TGTGCCAGCAGTGACAGGATTGGTGAAGCTTTCTTT
.	TRBV11-2	.	TRBJ2-5	CASSSRQSVQETQYF	TGTGCCAGCAGCTCGCGACAGTCCGTCCAAGAGACCCAGTACTTC
TRBD2	TRBV29-1	.	TRBJ2-7	CSVEDRERGPLEQYF	TGCAGCGTTGAAGATAGGGAGCGGGGGCCCCTCGAGCAGTACTTC
.	TRBV2	.	TRBJ1-2	CASSWSGDGYTF	TGTGCCAGCAGTTGGTCAGGGGATGGCTACACCTTC
TRBD1	TRBV5-5	.	TRBJ1-2	CASSLFGGQGVGGYTF	TGTGCCAGCAGCTTGTTCGGGGGACAGGGGGTTGGCGGCTACACCTTC
TRBD1	TRBV27	.	TRBJ2-3	CASSLGVGQGANTQYF	TGTGCCAGCAGTTTGGGGGTCGGACAGGGGGCAAATACGCAGTATTTT
.	TRBV28	many	TRBJ2-7	CASSLSRIRGGGWQYF	TGTGCCAGCAGTTTATCCAGGATTCGGGGAGGGGGTTGGCAGTACTTC
TRBD2	TRBV28	.	TRBJ2-5	CASSLAGGGQETQYF	TGTGCCAGCAGTTTGGCGGGAGGGGGGCAAGAGACCCAGTACTTC
TRBD1	TRBV15	.	TRBJ1-4	CATSWDSNEKLFF	TGTGCCACCAGCTGGGACAGTAATGAAAAACTGTTTTTT
TRBD1	TRBV2	.	TRBJ1-4	CASSGDRSATNEKLFF	TGTGCCAGCAGCGGGGACAGGTCTGCAACTAATGAAAAACTGTTTTTT
.	TRBV2	.	TRBJ2-7	CASTPGSLGYEQYF	TGTGCCAGCACCCCGGGGTCCCTTGGGTACGAGCAGTACTTC
.	TRBV7-9	.	TRBJ1-1	CASSPQGGNTEAFF	TGTGCCAGCAGCCCCCAAGGGGGAAACACTGAAGCTTTCTTT
.	TRBV7-2	.	TRBJ2-2	CASSFAGPGATGELFF	TGTGCCAGCAGCTTCGCGGGGCCCGGGGCCACCGGGGAGCTGTTTTTT
TRBD2	TRBV25-1	.	TRBJ2-7	CASSGLADYSYEQYF	TGTGCCAGCAGTGGGCTAGCGGACTACTCCTACGAGCAGTACTTC
TRBD2	TRBV6-6	.	TRBJ2-2	CASSSGTSPPGELFF	TGTGCCAGCAGCTCCGGGACTAGCCCTCCCGGGGAGCTGTTTTTT
TRBD1	TRBV6-2/TRBV6-3	once	TRBJ1-5	CASSPTGAPQPQHF	TGTGCCAGCAGTCCAACAGGGGCTCCTCAGCCCCAGCATTTT
TRBD1	TRBV2	.	TRBJ1-2	CASRTGTGTLGYTF	TGTGCCAGCAGGACCGGGACAGGGACTCTCGGCTACACCTTC
.	TRBV6-1	.	TRBJ1-1	CASSVTPGLRGAEAFF	TGTGCCAGCAGTGTCACCCCGGGACTAAGGGGGGCTGAAGCTTTCTTT